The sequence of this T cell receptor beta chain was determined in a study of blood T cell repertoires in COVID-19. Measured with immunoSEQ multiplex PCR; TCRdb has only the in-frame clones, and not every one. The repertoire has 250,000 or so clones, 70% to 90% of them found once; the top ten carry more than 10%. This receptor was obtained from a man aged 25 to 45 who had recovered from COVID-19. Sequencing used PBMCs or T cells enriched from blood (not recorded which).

CDR3 protein: CATRQGSNTGELFF. The CDR3 bases are TGTGCCACCAGACAGGGCTCGAACACCGGGGAGCTGTTTTTT. This sequence joins TRBV10-3 and TRBJ2-2, with 7 bases aligning to TRBD1. The CDR3 runs 14 residues. Germline V lookup: CDR1 ENHRY, CDR2 SYGVKD. After removal of 10 bases from V and 0 bases from J, the junction contained 5 bases not matched to a gene.